These 3 T cell receptor beta chains share one sample of origin, sequenced in a study of blood T cell repertoires in COVID-19. Using immunoSEQ multiplex PCR, the repertoire was profiled, and TCRdb retains in-frame clones only, with some absent. This table holds about 490,000 clones, 70% to 90% found once. The sequenced material came from peripheral blood. The receptor set was obtained from a human donor in a cohort sampled during active COVID-19.

The gene calls are TRBV5-6 and TRBJ2-2; D is possibly TRBD2 (7 bases). The V gene lost 2 bases and the J gene lost 5 bases, with 19 bases spanning the gap. Germline V gives CDR1 SGHDT, CDR2 YYEEEE. The CDR3 extends over 17 amino acids. In nucleotides, the CDR3 is TGTGCCAGCAGCTTCTTGACGGGGGGCGCCTATACCGGGGAGCTGTTTTTT. It encodes CASSFLTGGAYTGELFF.

The chain is built from TRBV7-9 and TRBJ2-1; the match to TRBD2 covers 8 bases. CDR3 length: 15 residues. V was pared by 2 bases and J by 7 bases, with 7 bases of the junction left unmatched. CDR1 SEHNR and CDR2 FQNEAQ come from the germline V gene (reference sequence). Here the CDR3 DNA reads TGTGCCAGCAGCTTAACCGGGACTAGGGGTAATGAGCAGTTCTTC. Translation: CASSLTGTRGNEQFF.

The chain joins TRBV7-3 to TRBJ2-7; 10 bases fit TRBD1. Germline values: CDR1 SGHTA, CDR2 FQGTGA. This CDR3 contains 15 residues. V lost 5 bases, J lost 5 bases, and 9 bases stayed unmatched. In DNA, the CDR3 is TGTGCCAGCAGCACAAAGACAGGGGGCGTCGACGAGCAGTACTTC. As protein: CASSTKTGGVDEQYF.